Below are 5 T cell receptor beta chains sequenced from a single sample in a study of blood T cell repertoires in COVID-19. Data came from immunoSEQ multiplex PCR; TCRdb stores just in-frame clones and leaves some out. The sample contains roughly 68,000 clones, approximately 88% of which appear only once. Sequenced material: peripheral blood. Receptor source: a woman aged 70-85 years with acute or convalescent COVID-19.

This clone appeared once. This chain links TRBV27 with TRBJ1-1, with 8 bases aligning to TRBD1. This CDR3 is 14 amino acids long. Germline trimming cut 9 bases from V and 2 bases from J; bases unmatched to any gene: 8. CDR1 is MNHEY, CDR2 SMNVEV, per germline (reference sequence). CDR3 DNA: TGTGCCAGTGGGAACGACAGGGGAAACACTGAAGCTTTCTTT. It translates to CASGNDRGNTEAFF.

The CDR3 DNA is TGTGCCAGTAGTGGACAGGGTACTAACTATGGCTACACCTTC. Its translation: CASSGQGTNYGYTF. The chain couples TRBV19 to TRBJ1-2; TRBD1 matches 8 bases. Germline V gene sequence: CDR1 LNHDA, CDR2 SQIVND (reference sequence). CDR3 length: 14 amino acids. The junction had 2 bases not matched to a gene; V was cut back by 5 bases and J by 0 bases.

This clone was detected many times. V gene TRBV6-5 combines with J gene TRBJ1-2; 8 nucleotides align to TRBD1. J gave up 4 bases and V 10 bases, and 11 bases lay outside the gene matches. Germline V gene lookup returns CDR1 MNHEY and CDR2 SVGAGI. The CDR3 is 14 amino acids. Here the CDR3 reads CATRTGTNLYGYTF. The CDR3 nucleotides are TGTGCCACCCGGACAGGGACCAACCTCTATGGCTACACCTTC.

J is TRBJ2-2 and V is TRBV24-1; weak D call: TRBD1 (6 bases). CDR3 length: 14 residues. Germline values: CDR1 KGHDR, CDR2 SFDVKD. The V and J ends lost 5 bases and 6 bases respectively, with 12 bases between them. The CDR3 is CATSVTGYAGELFF. The CDR3 DNA follows: TGTGCCACCAGTGTAACAGGGTATGCCGGGGAGCTGTTTTTT.

The chain uses TRBV5-1 and TRBJ1-1; TRBD1 aligns across 10 bases. Germline CDR1 reads SGHRS; CDR2 reads YFSETQ. This CDR3 is built from 16 residues. After removal of 4 bases from V and 0 bases from J, the junction contained 6 bases not matched to a gene. DNA of the CDR3: TGCGCCAGCAGCCTGACGGGACAGGGGATGAACACTGAAGCTTTCTTT. Amino acid sequence: CASSLTGQGMNTEAFF. Variable domain in full (rest from reference TRBV5-1 and TRBJ1-1): KAGVTQTPRYLIKTRGQQVTLSCSPISGHRSVSWYQQTPGQGLQFLFEYFSETQRNKGNFPGRFSGRQFSNSRSEMNVSTLELGDSALYLCASSLTGQGMNTEAFFGQGTRLTVV.